The subject of this entry is one T cell receptor beta chain. Germline V gene lookup returns CDR1 KGHSH and CDR2 LQKENI. CDR3 length: 17 amino acids. The data belong to a study of monozygotic twins with inflammatory bowel disease. TCRdb reprocessed the 5' RACE reads and keeps a single row for each CDR3 protein, giving no DNA. The sample yields approximately 160,000 distinct CDR3 sequences, of which the top ten take up less than 8%. The genes are TRBV18 and TRBJ1-2; the D call of TRBD1 rests on TCRdb alone, since no DNA is present to check it. This sequence was found in a human donor with ulcerative colitis or Crohn's disease, or a healthy co-twin of an affected twin (not recorded which). What was sequenced was blood. The CDR3 here is CASSSGQGKSRAGGYTF.